This T cell receptor (beta chain) was captured by sequencing in a study of shared clonotypes between healthy human individuals. General observations from the study: Larger estimated richness was generally recorded for naive subsets relative to memory subsets.

Trimming removed 2 bases from V and 1 base from J, with 9 bases in between. Germline V CDR1 and CDR2: LGHNA, YSLEER. The CDR3 totals 15 residues. Every donor was a Caucasian adult from Nashville, Tennessee. About this clone: Its cognate antigen is unknown.

The data were produced by immunoSEQ multiplex PCR, yet TCRdb's version contains in-frame clones alone and is incomplete. This table has approximately 2.3 million clones, roughly 93% appearing once. The sequence was collected from a man aged 18 to 30 in good health. Some clones in this sample may be carry-over from other donors' samples. The chain employs TRBV4-3 and TRBJ2-1, with TRBD2 as a possible D gene (6 bases). The sample consisted of naive CD4+ T cells from PBMCs. Subset noted: CD45RA+ positively selected. The DNA for the CDR3 is TGCGCCAGCAGCCAACAGGGACTTTCCTACAATGAGCAGTTCTTC. Protein: CASSQQGLSYNEQFF.